One sample yielded the 27 T cell receptor beta chains listed below, sequenced in a study of blood T cell repertoires in COVID-19. Sequenced by immunoSEQ multiplex PCR; TCRdb stores in-frame clones only, minus some. The data show 150,000 to 200,000 clones, with 88% seen just once and roughly 4% held by the top ten. Specimen: peripheral blood. Receptor source: a woman in her twenties or thirties with acute or convalescent COVID-19.

This rearrangement joins TRBV2 to TRBJ1-4; the D is unclear. The CDR3 is made up of 13 amino acids. Germline CDR1 reads SNHLY; CDR2 reads FYNNEI. Trimming took off 2 bases at V and 10 bases at J, with 11 bases between the two ends. CDR3 nucleotides: TGTGCCAGCAGTGAAAGGGAGGCAGGAAAACTGTTTTTT. Protein sequence: CASSEREAGKLFF.

This chain connects TRBV7-2 to TRBJ2-1; 10 bases align to TRBD1. Germline V CDR1 and CDR2: SGHTA, FQGNSA. J gave up 7 bases and V 5 bases, and 8 bases lay outside the gene matches. The CDR3 extends over 15 amino acids. In DNA form, the CDR3 reads TGTGCCAGCAGCCCCCCGGGACAGGGGAGAAATGAGCAGTTCTTC. Amino acid sequence: CASSPPGQGRNEQFF.

The chain employs TRBV18 and TRBJ1-2; D not resolved. V was shortened by 4 bases and J by 0 bases, with 9 bases between the two germline ends. Germline V gives CDR1 KGHSH, CDR2 LQKENI. The CDR3 consists of 14 residues. The CDR3 sequence: CASSLTGTNYGYTF. The CDR3 DNA is TGTGCCAGCTCACTTACGGGTACTAACTATGGCTACACCTTC.

V and J are TRBV9 and TRBJ2-2; a weak D match, TRBD1 (5 bases). Germline loops: CDR1 SGDLS, CDR2 YYNGEE. The CDR3 runs to 15 residues. V dropped 4 bases and J dropped 5 bases, with 15 bases sitting between them. The CDR3 coding sequence is TGTGCCAGCAGCCCCTTGACAGAACGGACCGGGGAGCTGTTTTTT. Its protein is CASSPLTERTGELFF.

The rearrangement links TRBV2 to TRBJ2-3; D ambiguous. The CDR3 covers 15 residues. The germline V gene encodes CDR1 SNHLY and CDR2 FYNNEI. V was cut by 3 bases and J by 0 bases, with 10 bases left in between. CDR3 in amino acids: CASSDYVLSTDTQYF. The DNA for the CDR3 is TGTGCCAGCAGTGATTATGTTCTGAGCACAGATACGCAGTATTTT.

V usage is TRBV19 and J usage is TRBJ1-2; tentatively, D is TRBD1 (6 bases). Germline V gene sequence: CDR1 LNHDA, CDR2 SQIVND (reference sequence). This CDR3 spans 12 amino acids. The V end was cut by 6 bases, the J end by 4 bases, with 9 bases between. CDR3 coding DNA: TGTGCCAGTAGCCCGGACAGCTATGGCTACACCTTC. Encoded protein: CASSPDSYGYTF.

The chain couples TRBV30 to TRBJ2-1, with 10 positions matching TRBD2. Germline values: CDR1 GTSNPN, CDR2 SVGIG (reference sequence). This CDR3 has 14 amino acids. The CDR3 DNA reads as TGTGCTCTAGAGCCTAGCGGGAGATGGAATGAGCAGTTCTTC. Its protein is CALEPSGRWNEQFF.

V is TRBV11-2 and J is TRBJ2-3; D remains ambiguous. Germline values: CDR1 SGHAT, CDR2 FQNNGV. V was trimmed by 1 base and J by 2 bases, leaving 10 bases between them. The CDR3 consists of 15 residues. CDR3 residues: CASSLGGSYTDTQYF. In DNA form, the CDR3 reads TGTGCCAGCAGCTTAGGAGGCTCCTACACAGATACGCAGTATTTT.

This chain links TRBV3-1 (or the pseudogene TRBV3-2) with TRBJ2-1, with TRBD2 identical over 9 bases. Trimming cost V 6 bases and J 3 bases; bases outside gene matches: 6. The V gene's germline CDR1 is LGHDT and CDR2 YNNKEL (reference sequence). This CDR3 comprises 15 residues. The DNA for the CDR3 is TGTGCCAGCAGTGATAGCGGGAGTGGCTACAATGAGCAGTTCTTC. Its protein product is CASSDSGSGYNEQFF.

The chain uses TRBV28 and TRBJ2-2, with 11 bases fitting TRBD2. Germline CDR1 is MDHEN and CDR2 is SYDVKM. This CDR3 comprises 14 residues. Trimming cost V 8 bases and J 4 bases; bases outside gene matches: 3. The CDR3 loop reads CASGTSGSTGELFF. The CDR3 region has the DNA TGTGCCAGCGGGACTAGCGGATCCACCGGGGAGCTGTTTTTT.

V usage is TRBV2 and J usage is TRBJ2-7, with 10 positions matching TRBD2. Germline loops: CDR1 SNHLY, CDR2 FYNNEI. J gave up 7 bases and V 8 bases, and 8 bases lay outside the gene matches. The CDR3 has 13 residues. In DNA, the CDR3 is TGTGCCAGCGTCCTAGCGGGAGCTCGAGAGCAGTACTTC. Translation: CASVLAGAREQYF.

Note on this clone: Other DNA sequences in the sample encode the same CDR3. The gene calls are TRBV20-1 and TRBJ1-1; a possible D gene is TRBD1 (5 bases). Germline V CDR1 and CDR2: DFQATT, SNEGSKA (reference sequence). Trimming pared 3 bases from V and 8 bases from J, leaving 10 bases between. This CDR3 is 11 amino acids long. CDR3 amino acids: CSASRQTEAFF. The CDR3 nucleotides read TGCAGTGCTAGTCGACAGACCGAAGCTTTCTTT.

This clone was detected once. This chain joins TRBV12-3 or TRBV12-4 and TRBJ2-5; a weak D match, TRBD1 (5 bases). Between the trimmed V and J ends, which lost 3 bases and 2 bases, there was a span of 7 bases. This CDR3 has 13 amino acids. CDR3 region: CASSFGHQETQYF. CDR3 bases: TGTGCCAGCAGTTTCGGACATCAAGAGACCCAGTACTTC.

V and J are TRBV30 and TRBJ1-4; TRBD1 is a possible D gene (6 bases). V shed 8 bases and J shed 13 bases, with 20 bases lying between them. The CDR3 extends over 12 amino acids. Germline lookup yields CDR1 GTSNPN and CDR2 SVGIG (reference sequence). This CDR3 reads CATGHTTERLFF. CDR3 DNA: TGTGCCACGGGACATACTACGGAGAGACTGTTTTTT. The variable domain in full, completed from reference TRBV30 and TRBJ1-4, reads SQTIHQWPATLVQPVGSPLSLECTVEGTSNPNLYWYRQAAGRGLQLLFYSVGIGQISSEVPQNLSASRPQDRQFILSSKKLLLSDSGFYLCATGHTTERLFFGSGTQLSVL.

The V and J genes are TRBV6-6 and TRBJ2-5; D ambiguous. V lost 2 bases, J lost 1 base, and 8 bases lay in between. Germline CDR1 and CDR2: MNHNY and SVGAGI (reference sequence). This CDR3 spans 14 amino acids. The CDR3 coding sequence is TGTGCCAGCAGTTACCTAAACTTCCAAGAGACCCAGTACTTC. Protein: CASSYLNFQETQYF.

J is TRBJ2-1 and V is TRBV14; D gene uncertain. Trimming pared 1 base from V and 7 bases from J, leaving 11 bases between. Germline V CDR1 and CDR2: SGHDN, FVKESK. The CDR3 runs 14 residues. Here the CDR3 reads CASSQAGHGNEQFF. In DNA form, the CDR3 reads TGTGCCAGCAGCCAAGCCGGTCACGGGAATGAGCAGTTCTTC.

The chain uses TRBV5-4 and TRBJ1-1, with a possible D match to TRBD1 (5 bases). CDR3 size: 14 residues. Trimming left V 0 bases short and J 0 bases short, with 6 bases between. Germline V gene sequence: CDR1 SGHNT, CDR2 YYREEE (reference sequence). In DNA form, the CDR3 reads TGTGCCAGCAGCTTGGGGACACTGAACACTGAAGCTTTCTTT. This codes for CASSLGTLNTEAFF.

This rearrangement joins TRBV12-5 to TRBJ1-3; D ambiguous. This CDR3 comprises 12 residues. Germline V gene data show CDR1 as LGHNT and CDR2 as FRNRAP. Trimming stripped 7 bases from V and 9 bases from J, with 13 bases between. The CDR3 DNA sequence: TGTGCTAGTGCCCTGGACGGAGGCACCATATATTTT. It translates to CASALDGGTIYF.

V is TRBV2 and J is TRBJ2-5, with D perhaps matching TRBD2 (5 bases). The CDR3 sequence is 15 residues long. The V end was cut by 5 bases, the J end by 1 base, with 14 bases between. Germline values: CDR1 SNHLY, CDR2 FYNNEI. The CDR3: CASSQFGGPQETQYF. CDR3 in DNA: TGTGCCAGCAGTCAATTCGGCGGGCCCCAAGAGACCCAGTACTTC.

This sequence joins TRBV5-6 and TRBJ2-1; TRBD2 matches 7 bases. The V gene's germline CDR1 is SGHDT and CDR2 YYEEEE. The CDR3 covers 14 residues. V was clipped by 3 bases and J by 4 bases; unmatched bases: 4. Here the CDR3 reads CASSYGLVYNEQFF. The CDR3 DNA follows: TGTGCCAGCAGCTATGGACTAGTATACAATGAGCAGTTCTTC.

The rearrangement links TRBV10-3 to TRBJ2-6; D possibly corresponds to TRBD1 (6 bases). CDR1 ENHRY and CDR2 SYGVKD come from the germline V gene. The CDR3 covers 16 residues. V lost 10 bases and J 1 base, leaving 17 bases between the germline ends. For the CDR3, the DNA is TGTGCCAGCCAGGGCGCTAGGGGGTCTGGGGCCAACGTCCTGACTTTC. It translates to CASQGARGSGANVLTF.

In DNA, the CDR3 is TGTGCCAGCAGTTCTTGGAGGGGCACCGGGGAGCTGTTTTTT. Translated: CASSSWRGTGELFF. This chain connects TRBV5-4 to TRBJ2-2, with D tentatively TRBD2 (6 bases). Germline V gives CDR1 SGHNT, CDR2 YYREEE (reference sequence). CDR3 length: 14 residues. Trimming removed 5 bases from V and 4 bases from J, with 12 bases in between.

In its sample, this clone was seen once. This chain connects TRBV6-5 to TRBJ2-1; possible D gene TRBD2, 5 bases. Trimming stripped 4 bases from V and 10 bases from J, with 11 bases between. The CDR3 consists of 12 residues. Germline V gene lookup returns CDR1 MNHEY and CDR2 SVGAGI. Here the CDR3 reads CASSSPLAEQFF. As DNA, the CDR3 is TGTGCCAGCAGTTCCCCCTTAGCGGAGCAGTTCTTC.

The chain has TRBV5-6 and TRBJ1-2; maybe TRBD1 (5 bases). Between the trimmed V and J ends, which lost 2 bases and 3 bases, there was a span of 8 bases. Germline CDR1 and CDR2: SGHDT and YYEEEE. This CDR3 has 13 residues. This CDR3 is CASSLGDYYGYTF. DNA for the CDR3: TGTGCCAGCAGCTTAGGGGATTACTATGGCTACACCTTC.

This rearrangement joins TRBV29-1 to TRBJ1-1; tentative D call: TRBD1 (6 bases). The CDR3 totals 12 residues. Germline V lookup: CDR1 SQVTM, CDR2 ANQGSEA. CDR3 sequence reads: CGGQLESTEAFF. The CDR3 DNA reads TGCGGGGGACAACTTGAAAGCACTGAAGCTTTCTTT.

The chain joins TRBV24-1 to TRBJ2-2; D gene unclear. This CDR3 spans 15 amino acids. Germline loops: CDR1 KGHDR, CDR2 SFDVKD. The V and J ends lost 5 bases and 3 bases respectively, with 12 bases between them. The CDR3 is CATSGDRYYTGELFF. CDR3 in DNA: TGTGCCACCAGTGGAGATCGCTACTACACCGGGGAGCTGTTTTTT.

This chain links TRBV7-9 with TRBJ1-1; D is unresolved. The CDR3 loop spans 11 amino acids. Trimming pared 2 bases from V and 8 bases from J, leaving 6 bases between. Germline CDR1 and CDR2: SEHNR and FQNEAQ (reference sequence). The CDR3 DNA reads TGTGCCAGCAGCTTACTTCCGGAAGCTTTCTTT. Translated, it gives CASSLLPEAFF.